This TCR beta chain was retrieved from a study of cytomegalovirus exposure and HLA in healthy donors. Study-wide findings and caveats: The classifier was said to identify cytomegalovirus status with high specificity and sensitivity. V- and J-gene trimming of TCR beta was linked (in a later analysis) to a missense DCLRE1C variant.

Of note for this clone: Its antigen is undetermined.

V was pared by 5 bases and J by 6 bases, with 9 bases of the junction left unmatched. The V gene's germline CDR1 is LNHDA and CDR2 SQIVND (reference sequence). The length of the CDR3 is 17 residues. A multiplex PCR was run with 60 Vbeta primers and 13 Jbeta primers. TCRdb keeps only in-frame clones here, not all; method: immunoSEQ multiplex PCR. The table has about 180,000 clones, roughly 77% seen once; the top ten hold 2% to 2.5%. Participants comprised healthy donors of bone marrow. Sequences were obtained from PBMCs. The rearrangement links TRBV19 to TRBJ2-3, with TRBD2 identical over 15 bases. The receptor's source is a woman aged 25 to 39 in good health and CMV-seropositive. The CDR3 nucleotides are TGTGCCAGTAGTTCTTGGACTAGCGGGGGGGCTTTTGATACGCAGTATTTT. It is translated as CASSSWTSGGAFDTQYF.